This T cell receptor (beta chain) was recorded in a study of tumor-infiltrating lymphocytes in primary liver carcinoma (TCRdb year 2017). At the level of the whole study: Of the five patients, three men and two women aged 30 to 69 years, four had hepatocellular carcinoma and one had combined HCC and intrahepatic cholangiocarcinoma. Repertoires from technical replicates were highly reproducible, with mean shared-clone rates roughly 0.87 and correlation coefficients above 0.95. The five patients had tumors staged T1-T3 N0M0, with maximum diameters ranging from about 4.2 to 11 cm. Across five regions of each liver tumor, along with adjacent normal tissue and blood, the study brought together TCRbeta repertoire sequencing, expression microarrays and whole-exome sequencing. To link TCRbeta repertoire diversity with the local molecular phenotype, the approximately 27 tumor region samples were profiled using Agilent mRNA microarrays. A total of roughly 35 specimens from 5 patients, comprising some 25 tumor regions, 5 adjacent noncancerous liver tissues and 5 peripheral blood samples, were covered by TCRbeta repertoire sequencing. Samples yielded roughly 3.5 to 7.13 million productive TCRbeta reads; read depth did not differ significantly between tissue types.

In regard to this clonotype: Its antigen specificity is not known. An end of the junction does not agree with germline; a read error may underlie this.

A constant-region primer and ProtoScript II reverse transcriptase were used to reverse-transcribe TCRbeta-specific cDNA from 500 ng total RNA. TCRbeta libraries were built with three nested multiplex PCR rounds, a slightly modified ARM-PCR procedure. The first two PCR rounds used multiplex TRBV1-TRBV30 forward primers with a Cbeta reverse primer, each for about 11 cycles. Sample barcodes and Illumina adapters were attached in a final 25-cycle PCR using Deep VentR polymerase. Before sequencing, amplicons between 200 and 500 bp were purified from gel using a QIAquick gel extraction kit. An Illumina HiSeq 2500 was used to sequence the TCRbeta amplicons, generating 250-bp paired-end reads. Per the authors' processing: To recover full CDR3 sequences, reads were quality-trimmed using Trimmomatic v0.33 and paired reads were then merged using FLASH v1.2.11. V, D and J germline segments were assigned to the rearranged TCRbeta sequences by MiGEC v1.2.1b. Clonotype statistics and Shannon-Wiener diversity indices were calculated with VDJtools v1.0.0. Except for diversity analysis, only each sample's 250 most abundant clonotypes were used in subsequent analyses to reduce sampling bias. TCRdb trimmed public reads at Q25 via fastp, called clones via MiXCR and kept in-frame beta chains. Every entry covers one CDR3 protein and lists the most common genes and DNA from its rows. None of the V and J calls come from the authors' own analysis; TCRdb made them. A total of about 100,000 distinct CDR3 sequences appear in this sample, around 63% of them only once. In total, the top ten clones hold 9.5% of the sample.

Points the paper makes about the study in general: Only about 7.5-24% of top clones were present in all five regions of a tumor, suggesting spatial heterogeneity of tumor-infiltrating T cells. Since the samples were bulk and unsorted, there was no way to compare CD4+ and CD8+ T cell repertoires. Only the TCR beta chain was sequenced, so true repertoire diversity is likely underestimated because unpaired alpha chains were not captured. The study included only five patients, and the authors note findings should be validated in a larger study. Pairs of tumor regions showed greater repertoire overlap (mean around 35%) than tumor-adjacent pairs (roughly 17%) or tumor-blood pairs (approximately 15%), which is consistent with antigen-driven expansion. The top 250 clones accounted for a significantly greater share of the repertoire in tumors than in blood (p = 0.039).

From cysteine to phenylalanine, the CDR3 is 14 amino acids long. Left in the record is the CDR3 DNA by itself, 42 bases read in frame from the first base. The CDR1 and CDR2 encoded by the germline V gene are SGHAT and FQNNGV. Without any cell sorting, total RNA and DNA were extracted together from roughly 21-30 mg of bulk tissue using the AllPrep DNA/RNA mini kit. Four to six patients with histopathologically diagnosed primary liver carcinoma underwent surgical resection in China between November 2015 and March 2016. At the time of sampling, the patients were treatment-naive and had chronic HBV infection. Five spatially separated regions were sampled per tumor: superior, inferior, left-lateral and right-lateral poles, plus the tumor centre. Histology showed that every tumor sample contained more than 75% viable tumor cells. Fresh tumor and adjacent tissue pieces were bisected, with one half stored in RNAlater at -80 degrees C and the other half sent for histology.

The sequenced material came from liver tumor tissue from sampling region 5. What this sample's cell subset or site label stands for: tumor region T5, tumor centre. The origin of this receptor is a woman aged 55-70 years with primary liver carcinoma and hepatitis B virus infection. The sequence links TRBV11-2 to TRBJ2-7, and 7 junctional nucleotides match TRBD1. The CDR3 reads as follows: CASSLKGASNEQHF. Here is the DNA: TGTGCCAGCAGCTTAAAGGGGGCCTCCAACGAGCAGCACTTC.